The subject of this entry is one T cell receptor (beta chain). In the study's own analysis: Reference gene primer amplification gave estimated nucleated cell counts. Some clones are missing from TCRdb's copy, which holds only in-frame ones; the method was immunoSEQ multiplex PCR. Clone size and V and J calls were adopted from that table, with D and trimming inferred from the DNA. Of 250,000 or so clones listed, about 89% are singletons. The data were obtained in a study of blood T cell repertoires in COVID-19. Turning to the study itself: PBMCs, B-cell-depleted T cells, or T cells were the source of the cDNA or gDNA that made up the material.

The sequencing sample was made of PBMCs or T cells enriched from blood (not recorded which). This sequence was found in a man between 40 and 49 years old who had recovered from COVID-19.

Here the CDR3 DNA reads TGTGCCAGCAGCCAAACTAGCGGGTGGTACAATGAGCAGTTCTTC. Amino acid sequence: CASSQTSGWYNEQFF. This chain links TRBV4-2 with TRBJ2-1; 9 positions match TRBD2. V trimming: 2 bases; J trimming: 4 bases; junction bases outside the gene matches: 3. Per germline, CDR1 LGHNA and CDR2 YNFKEQ. The CDR3 has 15 amino acids.